This paragraph covers one T cell receptor beta chain sequence. These data come from a study of sequential checkpoint blockade in melanoma. Looking at the study overall: Arm A got nivolumab then ipilimumab; arm B the reverse, 1:1. Each arm's sequence ended with maintenance nivolumab.

Looked up from germline, CDR1 is MNHEY and CDR2 is SMNVEV (reference sequence). V was shortened by 6 bases and J by 0 bases, with 14 bases between the two germline ends. The CDR3 contains 16 residues. Only in-frame clones appear in the TCRdb table, and some are missing; sequencing was by immunoSEQ multiplex PCR. Here the sample spans approximately 13,000 clones, 52% being singletons. Treatment: randomized to nivolumab then ipilimumab (arm A) or the reverse (arm B). Patients had received no earlier DNA-damaging chemotherapy. Sorted cells were live CD3+CD8+, lacking CD19 and CD56, from PBMCs. This clonotype originated in a human donor with melanoma. The chain links TRBV27 to TRBJ2-2; the D gene is possibly TRBD1 (6 bases). Sequencing used CD8+ T cells sorted from blood (inferred from file names), obtained from a patient given nivolumab and ipilimumab in sequence. CDR3 DNA sequence: TGTGCCAGCAGAGATACAGGGTCGACGAACACCGGGGAGCTGTTTTTT. As protein: CASRDTGSTNTGELFF.